These 9 T cell receptor beta chains were all obtained from the same sample, sequenced in a study of blood T cell repertoires in COVID-19. Repertoires were generated with immunoSEQ multiplex PCR, while TCRdb's copy carries only in-frame clones and drops some. The table includes some 200,000 clones, approximately 81% detected once. The sequenced material came from peripheral blood. The receptors derive from a woman of 80 years or more with COVID-19, enrolled during active disease.

As for this clone: At one end, the junction sequence differs from germline, possibly due to a read error. V usage is TRBV20-1 and J usage is TRBJ2-7; D may be TRBD2 (5 bases). Looked up from germline, CDR1 is DFQATT and CDR2 is SNEGSKA (reference sequence). The CDR3 totals 10 residues. The CDR3 DNA follows: TGCAGTGCTAGTGATGACAAGCGGATATTC. Protein product: CSASDDKRIF.

The chain uses TRBV18 and TRBJ2-7; 11 bases line up with TRBD1. Germline CDR1 reads KGHSH; CDR2 reads LQKENI. V lost 6 bases, J lost 5 bases, and 6 bases stayed unmatched. This CDR3 contains 14 residues. The CDR3 bases are TGTGCCAGCTCCAGGGACAGGGGGGACGACGAGCAGTACTTC. It specifies CASSRDRGDDEQYF.

The chain has TRBV19 and TRBJ1-1, with D perhaps matching TRBD1 (6 bases). Trimming cost V 1 base and J 5 bases, with 8 bases left between them. Germline-derived CDR1 and CDR2 are LNHDA and SQIVND (reference sequence). CDR3 length equals 13 residues. This CDR3 reads CASSIGRGTEAFF. For the CDR3, the DNA is TGTGCCAGTAGTATAGGTAGGGGGACTGAAGCTTTCTTT.

This chain connects TRBV28 to TRBJ1-3; no definite D call. Trimming pared 10 bases from V and 1 base from J, leaving 14 bases between. The CDR3 loop spans 14 amino acids. Germline values: CDR1 MDHEN, CDR2 SYDVKM. In DNA, the CDR3 is TGTGCCACCCAGAGGCCAGTTTCTGGAAACACCATATATTTT. It is translated as CATQRPVSGNTIYF.

For this clone: Other DNA sequences in the same sample also yield this CDR3. The rearrangement joins TRBV3-1 (or the pseudogene TRBV3-2) to TRBJ1-1; D not certain. The CDR3 is 14 residues long. Trimming cost V 0 bases and J 2 bases, with 7 bases left between them. Germline values: CDR1 LGHDT, CDR2 YNNKEL (reference sequence). As DNA, the CDR3 is TGTGCCAGCAGCCAAGAAGGCGGTAACACTGAAGCTTTCTTT. Translation gives CASSQEGGNTEAFF.

This clone was seen just once. The chain has TRBV6-6 and TRBJ1-3; 7 positions agree with TRBD1. V shed 5 bases and J 4 bases; nucleotides not matched to a gene: 5. Germline CDR1 and CDR2: MNHNY and SVGAGI (reference sequence). The CDR3 totals 14 residues. CDR3 in amino acids: CASSTGDGGNTIYF. The CDR3 bases are TGTGCCAGCAGTACAGGGGACGGAGGAAACACCATATATTTT.

This chain uses TRBV9 with TRBJ1-4; 10 bases match TRBD1. Trimming at V came to 3 bases and at J to 8 bases, leaving 7 bases not matched to a gene. There are 15 residues in the CDR3. CDR1 is SGDLS and CDR2 is YYNGEE in the germline V gene. CDR3 sequence: CASSAGTGAREKLFF. DNA for the CDR3: TGTGCCAGCAGCGCCGGGACAGGGGCTAGGGAAAAACTGTTTTTT.

This clone appeared once. The chain links TRBV19 to TRBJ1-2; 7 bases fit TRBD1. The CDR3 spans 15 residues. Per the germline V gene, CDR1 is LNHDA and CDR2 is SQIVND (reference sequence). The J segment lost 5 bases and the V segment lost 7 bases, leaving 13 bases of the junction unmatched. Written as DNA, the CDR3 is TGTGCCAGTATTCCATCCAACACAGGGGCATATGGCTACACCTTC. Its translation is CASIPSNTGAYGYTF.

This clone was counted between two and nine times. V and J are TRBV7-9 and TRBJ2-7; D not resolved. The V and J ends lost 1 base and 4 bases respectively, with 5 bases between them. This CDR3 contains 12 residues. Looked up from germline, CDR1 is SEHNR and CDR2 is FQNEAQ (reference sequence). Written as DNA, the CDR3 is TGTGCCAGCAGCTTAGATCCGTACGAGCAGTACGTC. Its translation: CASSLDPYEQYV.